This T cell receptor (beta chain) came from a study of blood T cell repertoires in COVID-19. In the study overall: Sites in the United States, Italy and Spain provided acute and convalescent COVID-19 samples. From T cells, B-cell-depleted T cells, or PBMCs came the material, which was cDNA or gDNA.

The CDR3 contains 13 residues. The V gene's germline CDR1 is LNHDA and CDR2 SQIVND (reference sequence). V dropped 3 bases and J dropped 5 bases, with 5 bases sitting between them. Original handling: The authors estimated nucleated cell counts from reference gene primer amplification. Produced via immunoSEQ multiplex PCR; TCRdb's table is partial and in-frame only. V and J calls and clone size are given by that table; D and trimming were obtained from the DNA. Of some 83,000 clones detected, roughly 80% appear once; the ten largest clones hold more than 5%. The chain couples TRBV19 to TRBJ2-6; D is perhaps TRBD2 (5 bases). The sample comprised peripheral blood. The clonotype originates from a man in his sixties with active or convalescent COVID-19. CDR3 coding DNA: TGTGCCAGTAGTATGGACTGGGCCAACGTCCTGACTTTC. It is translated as CASSMDWANVLTF.